The 30 T cell receptor beta chains in this list originate from one sample, sequenced in a study of early T cells in non-severe SARS-CoV-2 infection. From the 5' RACE reads, TCRdb called clonotypes with MiXCR, one entry per CDR3 protein. The table has about 82,000 distinct CDR3 sequences, about 12% seen once. Sequencing was done on a sample of whole blood. These receptors were collected from an adult who was a healthcare worker with PCR-confirmed SARS-CoV-2 infection or an uninfected control (not recorded which).

V gene TRBV2 combines with J gene TRBJ2-3; TRBD2 is a possible D gene (5 bases). With 1 base removed from V and 7 bases from J, the gap between germline ends came to 6 bases. Per the germline V gene, CDR1 is SNHLY and CDR2 is FYNNEI. The length of the CDR3 is 12 residues. The CDR3 is CASSEVANTQYF. DNA for the CDR3: TGTGCCAGCAGTGAAGTAGCGAATACGCAGTATTTT.

Only a few counts were recorded for this clonotype. The chain joins TRBV20-1 to TRBJ2-7; D is possibly TRBD2 (6 bases). CDR1 DFQATT and CDR2 SNEGSKA come from the germline V gene (reference sequence). Trimming removed 0 bases from V and 2 bases from J, with 14 bases in between. The CDR3 has 15 residues. CDR3 bases: TGCAGTGCTAGAGACGTCCGGGACTTAACCTACGAGCAGTACTTC. Its protein product is CSARDVRDLTYEQYF.

This clonotype was detected ten times or more. CDR3 amino acids: CASSSSGTDTQYF. CDR3 nucleotide sequence: TGTGCCAGCAGTTCATCTGGGACAGATACGCAGTATTTT. V is TRBV27 and J is TRBJ2-3, with D hard to call. Germline V gives CDR1 MNHEY, CDR2 SMNVEV (reference sequence). CDR3 length: 13 amino acids. Trimming removed 4 bases at V and 3 bases at J, with 8 bases between.

The chain couples TRBV6-1 to TRBJ2-7; D not certain. Germline assignment: CDR1 MNHNS and CDR2 SASEGT. V lost 0 bases and J lost 3, with 15 bases in between. This CDR3 contains 16 residues. The CDR3 reads CASSEASFIWGYEQYF. The CDR3 DNA reads as TGTGCCAGCAGTGAAGCCTCGTTTATCTGGGGCTACGAGCAGTACTTC.

The chain combines TRBV7-2 with TRBJ1-2; the D is unclear. The CDR3 is 14 residues long. CDR1 SGHTA and CDR2 FQGNSA come from the germline V gene. Trimming removed 3 bases from V and 2 bases from J, with 10 bases in between. The CDR3 DNA follows: TGTGCCAGCAGCTTCAGGCAGGAGAACTATGGCTACACCTTC. Its translation is CASSFRQENYGYTF.

In regard to this clonotype: The junction and the germline gene differ at one end; a read error may be behind it. CDR3 loop: CASSSGGTKAFF. DNA of the CDR3: TGCGCCAGCAGCTCCGGGGGCACTAAAGCTTTCTTT. The J gene is TRBJ1-1, the V gene TRBV5-1; TRBD1 is a possible D gene (6 bases). The CDR3 is made up of 12 amino acids. Germline V CDR1 and CDR2: SGHRS, YFSETQ. The variable domain in full, with the rest retrieved from reference TRBV5-1 and TRBJ1-1, is KAGVTQTPRYLIKTRGQQVTLSCSPISGHRSVSWYQQTPGQGLQFLFEYFSETQRNKGNFPGRFSGRQFSNSRSEMNVSTLELGDSALYLCASSSGGTKAFFGQGTRLTVV.

The CDR3 region has the DNA TGTGCCAGCAGCCCCCCAAATTTCGGGGTCTACGAGCAGTACTTC. Translated, it gives CASSPPNFGVYEQYF. This chain connects TRBV28 to TRBJ2-7, with a possible D match to TRBD2 (5 bases). CDR3 length: 15 residues. The V gene lost 6 bases and the J gene lost 3 bases, with 18 bases spanning the gap. Germline CDR1 and CDR2: MDHEN and SYDVKM.

In this sample, this clonotype turned up many times. J is TRBJ2-6 and V is TRBV20-1; D unclear. The germline V gene has CDR1 DFQATT and CDR2 SNEGSKA (reference sequence). The CDR3 covers 12 residues. Trimming removed 3 bases from V and 8 bases from J, with 8 bases in between. The CDR3 is CSASQQTNVLTF. CDR3 coding DNA: TGCAGTGCTAGCCAACAGACCAACGTCCTGACTTTC.

This clonotype was observed at least ten times. The V call is TRBV7-2, the J call TRBJ1-4, with D possibly TRBD1 on 5 matching bases. The V gene's germline CDR1 is SGHTA and CDR2 FQGNSA. The CDR3 consists of 17 residues. Trimming left V 0 bases short and J 8 bases short, with 19 bases between. Here the CDR3 DNA reads TGTGCCAGCAGCTTAGCGTTAGTGTCCCCCGAGGGGGAAAAACTGTTTTTT. It is translated as CASSLALVSPEGEKLFF.

The CDR3 DNA reads as TGTGCCAGCAGTGCCCAGGGTTACACTGAAGCTTTCTTT. Its protein is CASSAQGYTEAFF. This sequence joins TRBV7-9 and TRBJ1-1, with D possibly being TRBD1 (5 bases). The CDR3 has 13 residues. Looked up from germline, CDR1 is SEHNR and CDR2 is FQNEAQ (reference sequence). Trimming shortened V by 6 bases and J by 3 bases, and 11 bases separated the two germline ends.

Ten or more counts support this clonotype. The rearrangement links TRBV27 to TRBJ2-7, with 9 positions matching TRBD2. CDR3 length: 16 amino acids. Per the germline V gene, CDR1 is MNHEY and CDR2 is SMNVEV (reference sequence). V shed 0 bases and J 5 bases; nucleotides not matched to a gene: 8. The CDR3 reads CASSLSDLAGLNEQYF. The CDR3 DNA reads as TGTGCCAGCAGTTTATCGGATCTAGCGGGGTTAAACGAGCAGTACTTC.

This clonotype was observed a handful of times. The chain combines TRBV12-3 or TRBV12-4 with TRBJ2-7, with 9 bases lining up with TRBD2. The CDR3 extends over 20 amino acids. The V and J ends lost 2 bases and 4 bases, in that order; junction bases with no gene match: 21. The CDR3 nucleotides are TGTGCCAGCAGTTTATTGGGCGGGGGGGCCAAAGTTTCTGTACCGTACGAGCAGTACTTC. The encoded protein is CASSLLGGGAKVSVPYEQYF.

The chain links TRBV2 to TRBJ2-3; TRBD1 aligns across 9 bases. The CDR3 consists of 15 residues. Germline V CDR1 and CDR2: SNHLY, FYNNEI. J was trimmed by 3 bases and V by 9 bases; bases with no gene match: 10. The CDR3 sequence: CASKTGGGPTDTQYF. The CDR3 nucleotides are TGTGCCAGTAAGACAGGGGGAGGACCAACAGATACGCAGTATTTT.

The V call is TRBV2, the J call TRBJ2-7, with 7 bases identical to TRBD2. This CDR3 is 13 amino acids long. Germline V gene sequence: CDR1 SNHLY, CDR2 FYNNEI. With V trimmed by 7 bases and J by 1 base, 4 bases remained unmatched. CDR3 sequence reads: CASIGGLSYEQYF. The CDR3 coding sequence is TGTGCCAGCATCGGGGGGTTATCCTACGAGCAGTACTTC.

The chain employs TRBV6-5 and TRBJ1-2; a possible D gene is TRBD1 (6 bases). CDR1 is MNHEY, CDR2 SVGAGI, per germline. V was cut by 5 bases and J by 5 bases, with 18 bases left in between. This CDR3 comprises 15 residues. CDR3 loop: CASSPRVGGGYGYTF. The CDR3 DNA is TGTGCCAGCAGTCCCCGAGTAGGGGGAGGGTATGGCTACACCTTC.

This clonotype has a count of ten or more. This chain connects TRBV6-6 to TRBJ2-1; tentatively, D is TRBD2 (5 bases). V was pared by 0 bases and J by 10 bases, with 16 bases between. CDR1 and CDR2 from the germline V gene are MNHNY and SVGAGI (reference sequence). The CDR3 spans 15 residues. The CDR3 coding sequence is TGTGCCAGCAGTTACTCTCATGGACGGGGTGAGGAGCAGTTCTTC. Protein: CASSYSHGRGEEQFF.

The CDR3 loop reads CASIPGGGKTQYF. CDR3 nucleotides: TGTGCCAGCATCCCCGGAGGGGGGAAGACCCAGTACTTC. The J gene is TRBJ2-5, the V gene TRBV6-5; D possibly uses TRBD1 or TRBD2 (6 bases each). V shed 7 bases and J shed 6 bases, with 15 bases lying between them. The germline V gene encodes CDR1 MNHEY and CDR2 SVGAGI. This CDR3 is built from 13 residues.

In this sample, this clonotype is medium-sized (0.01 to 0.1%). The chain couples TRBV29-1 to TRBJ2-7, with D tentatively TRBD2 (6 bases). Trimming removed 3 bases at V and 2 bases at J, with 14 bases between. In germline, CDR1 is SQVTM, CDR2 ANQGSEA. This CDR3 comprises 14 residues. The CDR3 spells CSVDLSGEPYEQYF. CDR3 DNA sequence: TGCAGCGTTGACTTGTCGGGAGAACCCTACGAGCAGTACTTC.

This clonotype has just a few counts. V gene TRBV10-3 combines with J gene TRBJ1-6, with 7 bases that match TRBD1. The germline CDR1 and CDR2 sequences are ENHRY and SYGVKD. With V trimmed by 6 bases and J by 7 bases, 6 bases remained unmatched. This CDR3 has 14 residues. The chain's CDR3 is CAIRDRVDNSPLHF. The CDR3 nucleotides read TGTGCCATCAGAGACAGGGTGGACAATTCACCCCTCCACTTT.

This chain links TRBV12-3 or TRBV12-4 with TRBJ2-7; D might be TRBD2 (7 bases). V was shortened by 3 bases and J by 2 bases, with 11 bases between the two germline ends. This CDR3 is 14 amino acids long. This CDR3 is CASSLRGLPYEQYF. The DNA of the CDR3 is TGTGCCAGCAGTTTGCGGGGGCTACCCTACGAGCAGTACTTC.

The chain is built from TRBV20-1 and TRBJ1-2, with D possibly matching TRBD1 (6 bases). CDR1 is DFQATT and CDR2 is SNEGSKA in the germline V gene (reference sequence). The ends were cut back, 6 bases at V and 8 bases at J, with 16 bases in the middle. This CDR3 is built from 12 residues. In DNA form, the CDR3 reads TGCAGTGCCGGGACATCCTCGTGGGGCTACACCTTC. Amino acid sequence: CSAGTSSWGYTF.

This clonotype was seen a handful of times. J is TRBJ2-3 and V is TRBV7-8, with TRBD2 matching 12 bases. The CDR3 loop spans 17 amino acids. V trimming: 3 bases; J trimming: 0 bases; junction bases outside the gene matches: 4. The V gene's germline CDR1 is SGHVS and CDR2 FQNEAQ. The CDR3 DNA reads as TGTGCCAGCAGCTTGGGGACTAGCGGGTCTAGCACAGATACGCAGTATTTT. The encoded protein is CASSLGTSGSSTDTQYF.

The chain has TRBV4-1 and TRBJ1-2; tentative D call: TRBD1 (5 bases). Germline V gene data show CDR1 as MGHRA and CDR2 as YSYEKL. The CDR3 sequence is 15 residues long. The V gene lost 0 bases and the J gene lost 5 bases, with 13 bases spanning the gap. The CDR3 DNA reads as TGCGCCAGCAGCCAAGATCAATTCAGGGTGTATGGCTACACCTTC. Translated, it gives CASSQDQFRVYGYTF.

The CDR3 loop is CASTLKLGGTEAFF. DNA of the CDR3: TGTGCCAGCACTCTTAAACTGGGGGGCACTGAAGCTTTCTTT. The rearrangement uses TRBV6-6 and TRBJ1-1; D is perhaps TRBD1 (5 bases). In germline, CDR1 is MNHNY, CDR2 SVGAGI (reference sequence). This CDR3 is built from 14 residues. Trimming took off 7 bases at V and 4 bases at J, with 16 bases between the two ends.

The chain carries TRBV5-1 and TRBJ1-2; D remains ambiguous. V lost 1 base, J lost 2 bases, and 9 bases lay in between. CDR1 is SGHRS and CDR2 is YFSETQ in the germline V gene. CDR3 length: 14 residues. The CDR3 here is CASSLPATNYGYTF. The CDR3 DNA reads TGCGCCAGCAGCTTGCCAGCGACGAACTATGGCTACACCTTC.

The chain is built from TRBV7-2 and TRBJ2-2, with D possibly TRBD1 on 6 matching bases. Trimming took 5 bases from V and 4 from J, leaving 17 bases between them. The length of the CDR3 is 16 residues. Germline V gene sequence: CDR1 SGHTA, CDR2 FQGNSA. Written as DNA, the CDR3 is TGTGCCAGCAGCCCAGGATTTGGGACACCCACCGGGGAGCTGTTTTTT. Amino acids: CASSPGFGTPTGELFF.

The chain links TRBV4-2 to TRBJ1-3; D gene ambiguous. The V end lost 1 base, the J end lost 0 bases, and 7 bases lay between the germline ends. The CDR3 is 15 amino acids. The germline CDR1 and CDR2 sequences are LGHNA and YNFKEQ. Here the CDR3 DNA reads TGTGCCAGCAGCCAAGCGGCCAGCTCTGGAAACACCATATATTTT. It codes for CASSQAASSGNTIYF.

This clonotype was counted ten times or more. The chain recombines TRBV12-3 or TRBV12-4 with TRBJ1-2; no clear D gene. The CDR3 consists of 14 residues. Trimming removed 3 bases from V and 3 bases from J, with 11 bases in between. The CDR3 DNA reads as TGTGCCAGCAGTTTGGAGGGTCGGGACTATGGCTACACCTTC. Protein product: CASSLEGRDYGYTF.

This rearrangement joins TRBV18 to TRBJ1-5; unclear D gene. V shed 2 bases and J shed 4 bases, with 6 bases lying between them. Germline V gives CDR1 KGHSH, CDR2 LQKENI. This CDR3 comprises 13 residues. The DNA for the CDR3 is TGTGCCAGCTCACCAGACCGAAATCAGCCCCAGCATTTT. This translates into CASSPDRNQPQHF.

CDR3 loop: CSVDVRGLNTEAFF. For the CDR3, the DNA is TGCAGCGTTGACGTACGCGGGTTGAACACTGAAGCTTTCTTT. The chain employs TRBV29-1 and TRBJ1-1; D ambiguous. This CDR3 contains 14 residues. Germline V gene data show CDR1 as SQVTM and CDR2 as ANQGSEA. The V end lost 3 bases, the J end lost 0 bases, and 11 bases lay between the germline ends. Supplemented by reference TRBV29-1 and TRBJ1-1, the full variable domain reads SAVISQKPSRDICQRGTSLTIQCQVDSQVTMMFWYRQQPGQSLTLIATANQGSEATYESGFVIDKFPISRPNLTFSTLTVSNMSPEDSSIYLCSVDVRGLNTEAFFGQGTRLTVV.